The clone carrying this T cell receptor (beta chain) has just a few counts. The antigen remains unidentified. Different DNA sequences within this sample yield the same CDR3. This sample was taken from a study of beta chain features in type 1 diabetes. As every portion of the isolated RNA was reverse transcribed, the sequencing read expressed TCRB transcripts. TCRdb's copy holds only in-frame clones and misses some; the assay was immunoSEQ multiplex PCR. The table lists approximately 300,000 clones, about 11% of them singletons, with around 0.015% in the top ten. This CDR3 region has 15 residues. V was pared by 2 bases and J by 7 bases, with 0 bases of the junction left unmatched. Germline V lookup: CDR1 SGHTA, CDR2 FQGTGA. General study findings and limits: Insertion counts at VDJ junctions were lower in type 1 diabetes patients, who also showed more deletions there.

The clonotype originates from a woman in her twenties or thirties in good health. The sample was naive CD4+ T cells from blood. The chain links TRBV7-3 to TRBJ2-1, with 15 bases that match TRBD2. Here the CDR3 reads CASSLGTSGRNEQFF. CDR3 DNA sequence: TGTGCCAGCAGCTTAGGGACTAGCGGGAGGAATGAGCAGTTCTTC.